Shown below are 19 T cell receptor beta chains from a single sample sequenced in a study of neurological immune-mediated disorders. TCRdb recomputed calls from the 5' RACE reads with MiXCR, one row per CDR3 protein. This table holds tens of thousands of distinct CDR3 sequences, 4.5% found once. Sequences were obtained from PBMCs. The source of these receptors is a woman aged 55-69 years with multiple sclerosis.

This clonotype was detected many times. The chain combines TRBV20-1 with TRBJ2-5; 9 bases map to TRBD1. Trimming cost V 7 bases and J 2 bases; bases outside gene matches: 5. The CDR3 runs 13 residues. Germline V gives CDR1 DFQATT, CDR2 SNEGSKA (reference sequence). The CDR3 nucleotides read TGCAGTGGGACAGGGGATCGGCAAGAGACCCAGTACTTC. Its protein is CSGTGDRQETQYF.

In regard to this clonotype: Being one base from a much bigger clone, this may be a read error. V gene TRBV20-1 combines with J gene TRBJ1-2; D uncertain. This CDR3 region has 14 residues. From germline, CDR1 is DFQATT and CDR2 SNEGSKA (reference sequence). Trimming cost V 3 bases and J 6 bases, with 17 bases left between them. CDR3 in DNA: TGCAGTGCTAGTTCCGGGATAATCTCTGATGGCTACACCTTC. This encodes CSASSGIISDGYTF.

This clonotype came up a few times. The chain is built from TRBV4-3 and TRBJ2-7; no clear D gene. V was clipped by 1 base and J by 1 base, with 14 bases between them. The germline V gene encodes CDR1 LGHNA and CDR2 YSLEER. The CDR3 extends over 16 amino acids. CDR3: CASSQVVGDWSYEQYF. Written as DNA, the CDR3 is TGCGCCAGCAGCCAAGTGGTTGGCGATTGGTCCTACGAGCAGTACTTC.

In regard to this clonotype: Since a much larger clone is just one base distant, this may be a read error. The V call is TRBV15, the J call TRBJ2-5, with D possibly being TRBD2 (7 bases). The CDR3 extends over 14 amino acids. The germline V gene encodes CDR1 LNHNV and CDR2 YYDKDF (reference sequence). CDR3 DNA: TGTGCCACCCGCGGGGGCGACTTCCAAGGGACCCAGTACTTC. It yields the protein CATRGGDFQGTQYF.

There are a few counts of this clonotype. The V gene is TRBV5-1, the J gene TRBJ2-7; the match to TRBD2 covers 7 bases. Unmatched junction bases numbered 3, after V lost 0 bases and J lost 6 bases. The CDR3 is 13 amino acids. CDR1 and CDR2 from the germline V gene are SGHRS and YFSETQ. In DNA, the CDR3 is TGCGCCAGCAGCTTGGGACTAGCTGGCGAGCAGTACGTC. Protein product: CASSLGLAGEQYV.

The chain is built from TRBV12-3 or TRBV12-4 and TRBJ2-1; D is uncertain. This CDR3 comprises 13 residues. V gave up 3 bases and J gave up 5 bases, with 8 bases separating them. The CDR3 DNA reads as TGTGCCAGCAGTTTTCTGAGCAACAATGAGCAGTTCTTC. The encoded protein is CASSFLSNNEQFF.

This clonotype was counted ten times or more. The genes are TRBV3-1 and TRBJ2-1; D uncertain. Germline-derived CDR1 and CDR2 are LGHDT and YNNKEL (reference sequence). This CDR3 spans 16 amino acids. V gave up 4 bases and J gave up 7 bases, with 20 bases separating them. CDR3 sequence reads: CASSLSFALMGNEQFF. The DNA of the CDR3 is TGTGCCAGCAGCCTCTCTTTCGCCCTCATGGGGAATGAGCAGTTCTTC.

There are many counts of this clonotype. CDR3 residues: CASSLPGQGASGYGYTF. CDR3 in DNA: TGTGCCAGCAGTCTTCCGGGACAGGGGGCTTCTGGCTATGGCTACACCTTC. This chain connects TRBV28 to TRBJ1-2; 12 positions match TRBD1. The CDR3 consists of 17 residues. The V and J ends lost 5 bases and 4 bases, in that order; junction bases with no gene match: 11. Germline V gives CDR1 MDHEN, CDR2 SYDVKM.

This clonotype was recorded at least ten times. The rearrangement joins TRBV6-5 to TRBJ2-1; 8 nucleotides align to TRBD1. Germline lookup yields CDR1 MNHEY and CDR2 SVGAGI. The CDR3 length is 14 residues. V lost 6 bases, J lost 5 bases, and 6 bases stayed unmatched. In DNA, the CDR3 is TGTGCCAGCAGAACTACAGGGGGAAACAATGAGCAGTTCTTC. This codes for CASRTTGGNNEQFF.

This clonotype was seen ten or more times. The chain joins TRBV20-1 to TRBJ2-1; no clear D. The CDR3 consists of 14 residues. Looked up from germline, CDR1 is DFQATT and CDR2 is SNEGSKA (reference sequence). V was shortened by 1 base and J by 6 bases, with 13 bases between the two germline ends. The CDR3 loop reads CSARVVAESNEQFF. The CDR3 bases are TGCAGTGCTAGAGTGGTGGCAGAAAGCAATGAGCAGTTCTTC.

This clonotype was recorded many times. This chain joins TRBV5-1 and TRBJ1-4, with a weak D call TRBD1 (5 bases). This CDR3 is 15 amino acids long. V was cut by 3 bases and J by 6 bases, with 15 bases left in between. CDR1 is SGHRS and CDR2 is YFSETQ in the germline V gene. CDR3 DNA sequence: TGCGCCAGCAGCTCAGGGACTCTACCGGATGAAAAACTGTTTTTT. It specifies CASSSGTLPDEKLFF.

This clonotype has just a few counts. CDR3 residues: CASSGQGQGTEAFF. CDR3 bases: TGCGCCAGCAGCGGACAGGGCCAGGGCACTGAAGCTTTCTTT. The V gene is TRBV5-1, the J gene TRBJ1-1, with 8 positions matching TRBD1. Germline CDR1 reads SGHRS; CDR2 reads YFSETQ. With V trimmed by 4 bases and J by 4 bases, 6 bases remained unmatched. The CDR3 totals 14 residues.

Many counts were recorded for this clonotype. The chain links TRBV5-1 to TRBJ2-6; D unresolved. V was pared by 0 bases and J by 3 bases, with 4 bases between. Germline V gene sequence: CDR1 SGHRS, CDR2 YFSETQ. The CDR3 totals 14 residues. Here the CDR3 reads CASSLDVGANVLTF. CDR3 nucleotide sequence: TGCGCCAGCAGCTTGGACGTTGGGGCCAACGTCCTGACTTTC.

This clonotype showed up many times. This chain joins TRBV29-1 and TRBJ1-3; D uncertain. The CDR3 covers 14 residues. Germline values: CDR1 SQVTM, CDR2 ANQGSEA. With 5 bases removed from V and 0 bases from J, the gap between germline ends came to 11 bases. The CDR3 is CSVIQAGSGNTIYF. CDR3 nucleotide sequence: TGCAGCGTTATCCAAGCGGGCTCTGGAAACACCATATATTTT. Filled out from reference TRBV29-1 and TRBJ1-3, the complete variable domain reads SAVISQKPSRDICQRGTSLTIQCQVDSQVTMMFWYRQQPGQSLTLIATANQGSEATYESGFVIDKFPISRPNLTFSTLTVSNMSPEDSSIYLCSVIQAGSGNTIYFGEGSWLTVV.

The CDR3, as DNA: TGTGCCAGCAGCTTAGTCACGGGGATAGGAAACACCATATATTTT. Translated: CASSLVTGIGNTIYF. The genes are TRBV7-2 and TRBJ1-3; D remains ambiguous. CDR1 SGHTA and CDR2 FQGNSA come from the germline V gene. The CDR3 loop spans 15 amino acids. V lost 1 base and J 4 bases, leaving 11 bases between the germline ends.

This clonotype was counted a few times. V is TRBV18 and J is TRBJ1-1; 9 bases match TRBD1. Germline trimming cut 2 bases from V and 4 bases from J; bases unmatched to any gene: 5. The CDR3 is 15 amino acids. CDR1 KGHSH and CDR2 LQKENI come from the germline V gene. CDR3 in amino acids: CASSPSGTGTTEAFF. The CDR3 nucleotides are TGTGCCAGCTCACCATCCGGGACAGGGACCACTGAAGCTTTCTTT.

This clonotype was picked up many times. DNA for the CDR3: TGTGCCAGCAGTGCCCGCAGGGCAGATACGCAGTATTTT. This gives the protein CASSARRADTQYF. The V call is TRBV25-1, the J call TRBJ2-3; the D gene is possibly TRBD1 (5 bases). Germline values: CDR1 MGHDK, CDR2 SYGVNS. CDR3 size: 13 residues. Trimming cost V 4 bases and J 4 bases, with 9 bases left between them.

This clonotype was seen repeatedly, ten times or more. The chain employs TRBV15 and TRBJ1-1, with D possibly matching TRBD1 (5 bases). CDR1 and CDR2 from the germline V gene are LNHNV and YYDKDF (reference sequence). This CDR3 is built from 14 residues. Trimming stripped 5 bases from V and 1 base from J, with 11 bases between. CDR3 nucleotides: TGTGCCACCAGCCAAGCCAGGGCGAACACTGAAGCTTTCTTT. This sequence encodes CATSQARANTEAFF.

This clonotype has a count of ten or more. This chain uses TRBV10-3 with TRBJ1-1; no firm D call. The CDR3 is 14 amino acids. Between the trimmed V and J ends, which lost 6 bases and 0 bases, there was a span of 11 bases. Germline loops: CDR1 ENHRY, CDR2 SYGVKD. As DNA, the CDR3 is TGTGCCATCAGCGCGGCTGGAATGAACACTGAAGCTTTCTTT. Residues: CAISAAGMNTEAFF.